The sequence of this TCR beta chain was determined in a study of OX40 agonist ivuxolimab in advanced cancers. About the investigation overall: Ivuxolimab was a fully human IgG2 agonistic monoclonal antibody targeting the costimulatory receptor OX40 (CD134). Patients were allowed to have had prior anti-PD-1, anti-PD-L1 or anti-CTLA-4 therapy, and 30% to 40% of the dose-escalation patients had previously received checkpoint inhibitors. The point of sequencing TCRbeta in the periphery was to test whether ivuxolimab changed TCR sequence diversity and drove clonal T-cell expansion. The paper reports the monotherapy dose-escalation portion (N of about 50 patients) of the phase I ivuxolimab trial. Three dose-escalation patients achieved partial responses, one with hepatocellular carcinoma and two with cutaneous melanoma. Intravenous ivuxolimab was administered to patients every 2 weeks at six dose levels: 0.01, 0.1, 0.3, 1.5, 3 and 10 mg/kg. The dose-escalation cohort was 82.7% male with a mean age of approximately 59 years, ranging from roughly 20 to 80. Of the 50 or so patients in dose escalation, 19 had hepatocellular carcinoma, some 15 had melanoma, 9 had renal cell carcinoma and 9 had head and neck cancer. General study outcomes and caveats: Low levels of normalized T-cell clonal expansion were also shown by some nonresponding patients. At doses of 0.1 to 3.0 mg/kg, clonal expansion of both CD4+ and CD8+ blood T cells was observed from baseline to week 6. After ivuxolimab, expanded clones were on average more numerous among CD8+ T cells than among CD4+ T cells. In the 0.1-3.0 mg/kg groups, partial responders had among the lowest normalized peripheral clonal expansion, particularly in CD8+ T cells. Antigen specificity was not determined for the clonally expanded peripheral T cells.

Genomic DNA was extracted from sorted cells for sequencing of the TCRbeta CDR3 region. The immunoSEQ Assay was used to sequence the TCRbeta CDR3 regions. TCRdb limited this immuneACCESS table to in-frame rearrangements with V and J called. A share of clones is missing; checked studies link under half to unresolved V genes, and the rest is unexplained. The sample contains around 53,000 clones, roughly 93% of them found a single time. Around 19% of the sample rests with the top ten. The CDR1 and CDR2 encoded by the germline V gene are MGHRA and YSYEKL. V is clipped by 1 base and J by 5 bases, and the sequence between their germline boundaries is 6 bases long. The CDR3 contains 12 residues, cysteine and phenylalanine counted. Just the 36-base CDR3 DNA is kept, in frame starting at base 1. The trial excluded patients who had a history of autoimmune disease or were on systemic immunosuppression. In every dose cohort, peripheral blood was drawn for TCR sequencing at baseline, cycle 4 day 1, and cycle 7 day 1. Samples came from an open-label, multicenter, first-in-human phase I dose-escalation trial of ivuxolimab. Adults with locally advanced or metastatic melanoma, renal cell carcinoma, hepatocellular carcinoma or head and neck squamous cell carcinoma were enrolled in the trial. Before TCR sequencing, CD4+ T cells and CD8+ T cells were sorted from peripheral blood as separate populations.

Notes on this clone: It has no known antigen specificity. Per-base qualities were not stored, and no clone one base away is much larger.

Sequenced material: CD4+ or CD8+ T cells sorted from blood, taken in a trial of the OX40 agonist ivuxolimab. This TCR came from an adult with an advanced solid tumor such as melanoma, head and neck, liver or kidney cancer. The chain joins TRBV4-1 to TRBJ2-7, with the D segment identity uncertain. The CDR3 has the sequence CASSQVGDEQYF. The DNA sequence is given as TGCGCCAGCAGCCAAGTTGGTGACGAGCAGTACTTC.